The 26 T cell receptor beta chains below come from one sample, sequenced in a study of cytomegalovirus exposure and HLA in healthy donors. PCR primers comprised 60 Vbeta and 13 Jbeta primers. Some clones are missing from TCRdb's copy, which holds only in-frame ones; the method was immunoSEQ multiplex PCR. The sample lists about 250,000 clones; 72% were seen once. Sequencing used PBMCs. These receptors were collected from a female donor in good health and CMV-seronegative.

This rearrangement joins TRBV12-5 to TRBJ2-7, with no clear D. The length of the CDR3 is 12 residues. Germline CDR1 is LGHNT and CDR2 is FRNRAP. The germline V and J ends were trimmed by 1 base and 4 bases, with 5 bases remaining between them. The CDR3 reads CASGLDFYEQYF. CDR3 in DNA: TGTGCTAGTGGTTTGGACTTTTACGAGCAGTACTTC.

This clone occurred a few times. The chain uses TRBV19 and TRBJ2-1, with a tentative D call TRBD2 (6 bases). Germline V gene lookup returns CDR1 LNHDA and CDR2 SQIVND (reference sequence). Trimming pared 5 bases from V and 5 bases from J, leaving 10 bases between. The CDR3 covers 13 residues. The chain's CDR3 is CASSPRTNNEQFF. The DNA for the CDR3 is TGTGCCAGTAGTCCCCGGACTAACAATGAGCAGTTCTTC.

CDR3 region: CASSSRETGEEKLFF. CDR3 coding DNA: TGCGCCAGCAGCTCAAGGGAGACAGGGGAAGAAAAACTGTTTTTT. The gene calls are TRBV4-1 and TRBJ1-4, with 8 nucleotides matching TRBD1. The CDR3 runs 15 residues. The ends lost 5 bases at V and 8 bases at J; junction bases unmatched: 10. Germline V gene lookup returns CDR1 MGHRA and CDR2 YSYEKL.

The genes are TRBV7-9 and TRBJ1-2; D is unclear. The CDR3 covers 14 residues. CDR1 is SEHNR, CDR2 FQNEAQ, per germline (reference sequence). V was pared by 6 bases and J by 4 bases, with 15 bases between. CDR3 nucleotides: TGTGCCAGCAGGCAATTCTCACAGATCTATGGCTACACCTTC. Protein sequence: CASRQFSQIYGYTF. The complete variable domain, with remaining parts taken from reference TRBV7-9 and TRBJ1-2, reads DTGVSQNPRHKITKRGQNVTFRCDPISEHNRLYWYRQTLGQGPEFLTYFQNEAQLEKSRLLSDRFSAERPKGSFSTLEIQRTEQGDSAMYLCASRQFSQIYGYTFGSGTRLTVV.

This clone has more than one count but fewer than ten. CDR3: CASSETYGRADEQFF. The CDR3, as DNA: TGTGCCAGCAGCGAAACATACGGGAGGGCCGATGAGCAGTTCTTC. This chain uses TRBV13 with TRBJ2-1, with 8 bases identical to TRBD2. Germline CDR1 is PRHDT and CDR2 is FYEKMQ (reference sequence). The CDR3 totals 15 residues. The trim removed 5 bases at V and 8 bases at J, leaving 11 bases unmatched.

The rearrangement joins TRBV5-1 to TRBJ1-2; 7 nucleotides align to TRBD1. V trimming: 1 base; J trimming: 2 bases; junction bases outside the gene matches: 8. Germline CDR1 is SGHRS and CDR2 is YFSETQ. The CDR3 has 16 amino acids. The CDR3 coding sequence is TGCGCCAGCAGCTTGTTCGCAGGGGGTTACAACTATGGCTACACCTTC. Translation: CASSLFAGGYNYGYTF. The entire variable domain, with the rest obtained from reference TRBV5-1 and TRBJ1-2, is as follows: KAGVTQTPRYLIKTRGQQVTLSCSPISGHRSVSWYQQTPGQGLQFLFEYFSETQRNKGNFPGRFSGRQFSNSRSEMNVSTLELGDSALYLCASSLFAGGYNYGYTFGSGTRLTVV.

The chain uses TRBV28 and TRBJ1-2, with 7 bases that match TRBD1. The V gene end was trimmed by 5 bases and the J gene end by 1 base; junction bases not matched to a gene: 4. There are 14 residues in the CDR3. Per the germline V gene, CDR1 is MDHEN and CDR2 is SYDVKM. The CDR3 region is CASSPRQGNYGYTF. The CDR3 bases are TGTGCCAGCAGTCCACGACAGGGTAACTATGGCTACACCTTC.

The chain uses TRBV7-2 and TRBJ1-1, with 8 bases lining up with TRBD1. CDR1 and CDR2 from the germline V gene are SGHTA and FQGNSA. The J segment lost 1 base and the V segment lost 5 bases, leaving 6 bases of the junction unmatched. The CDR3 contains 15 residues. This CDR3 is CASSLPDRANTEAFF. The DNA for the CDR3 is TGTGCCAGCAGCCTACCGGACAGGGCGAACACTGAAGCTTTCTTT. The whole variable domain, filled in from reference TRBV7-2 and TRBJ1-1, reads GAGVSQSPSNKVTEKGKDVELRCDPISGHTALYWYRQSLGQGLEFLIYFQGNSAPDKSGLPSDRFSAERTGGSVSTLTIQRTQQEDSAVYLCASSLPDRANTEAFFGQGTRLTVV.

The chain uses TRBV2 and TRBJ2-1; 8 nucleotides agree with TRBD1. CDR1 SNHLY and CDR2 FYNNEI come from the germline V gene. V lost 5 bases and J lost 3; bases outside the gene matches: 6. This CDR3 contains 15 residues. The CDR3 DNA follows: TGTGCCAGCAGTCTAGACAGGGGCAGCTACAATGAGCAGTTCTTC. The encoded protein is CASSLDRGSYNEQFF.

This clone occurred a few times. The chain carries TRBV11-2 and TRBJ1-3, with TRBD1 matching over 7 bases. CDR1 is SGHAT and CDR2 is FQNNGV in the germline V gene. The V and J ends lost 5 bases and 7 bases, in that order; junction bases with no gene match: 11. There are 15 residues in the CDR3. CDR3 coding DNA: TGTGCCAGCAGCCGATCGACAGGGATTGGGAACACCATATATTTT. Amino acid sequence: CASSRSTGIGNTIYF.

The CDR3 reads CATQDSTNYGYTF. The CDR3 nucleotides read TGTGCCACCCAAGACAGCACTAACTATGGCTACACCTTC. The chain combines TRBV28 with TRBJ1-2, with D possibly matching TRBD1 (5 bases). The germline gives CDR1 MDHEN, CDR2 SYDVKM. The length of the CDR3 is 13 residues. V was clipped by 10 bases and J by 0 bases, with 12 bases between them.

The table lists this clone with a few counts. The gene calls are TRBV27 and TRBJ2-7, with 10 bases that match TRBD1. Per germline, CDR1 MNHEY and CDR2 SMNVEV (reference sequence). J was trimmed by 2 bases and V by 5 bases; bases with no gene match: 12. The CDR3 is 17 amino acids. This CDR3 reads CASSRKGAGTGAYEQYF. The CDR3 coding sequence is TGTGCCAGCAGTCGGAAAGGAGCCGGGACAGGGGCCTACGAGCAGTACTTC.

The V and J genes are TRBV5-4 and TRBJ1-1, with 8 bases that match TRBD1. V lost 3 bases to trimming and J lost 5 bases; unmatched junction nucleotides: 15. CDR1 and CDR2 (germline): SGHNT, YYREEE (reference sequence). The CDR3 sequence is 17 residues long. The CDR3 bases are TGTGCCAGCAGCTCGCCGAGTCAAAACAGGGGGGGAACTGAAGCTTTCTTT. Translation gives CASSSPSQNRGGTEAFF.

The CDR3 DNA reads as TGTGCCAGCAGAAAAATATCGGTCGGACAGGGTATCTCTGGAAACACCATATATTTT. Its translation is CASRKISVGQGISGNTIYF. The chain joins TRBV27 to TRBJ1-3; 8 nucleotides match TRBD1. The CDR3 runs 19 residues. With 6 bases clipped from V and 0 bases from J, the junction kept 16 bases outside the gene matches. The germline V gene has CDR1 MNHEY and CDR2 SMNVEV (reference sequence).

The CDR3 reads CASSFQRAGPTYEQYF. The DNA of the CDR3 is TGTGCCAGCAGCTTCCAAAGGGCGGGTCCCACCTACGAGCAGTACTTC. The chain combines TRBV5-5 with TRBJ2-7; tentatively, D is TRBD2 (5 bases). Germline CDR1 and CDR2: SGHKS and YYEKEE (reference sequence). This CDR3 region has 16 residues. Between the trimmed V and J ends, which lost 2 bases and 2 bases, there was a span of 17 bases.

The rearrangement joins TRBV6-1 to TRBJ1-2; a weak D match, TRBD1 (6 bases). The germline CDR1 and CDR2 sequences are MNHNS and SASEGT. Trimming pared 0 bases from V and 4 bases from J, leaving 12 bases between. This CDR3 spans 15 amino acids. The CDR3 sequence: CASSEADRPTYGYTF. The CDR3 region has the DNA TGTGCCAGCAGTGAAGCCGACAGGCCTACCTATGGCTACACCTTC.

Concerning this clone itself: Its ends do not fully match the called genes, so a read error is possible. V usage is TRBV2 and J usage is TRBJ2-6, with a tentative D call TRBD1 (5 bases). The V gene's germline CDR1 is SNHLY and CDR2 FYNNEI. CDR3 length: 18 amino acids. CDR3 nucleotide sequence: TGTGCCAGCAGTGAAAGGGCGGACGGAACCTCTGGGGCCGACGTCCTGACTTTC. Translation gives CASSERADGTSGADVLTF.

The V gene is TRBV27, the J gene TRBJ2-7, with unresolved D. The CDR3 has 12 residues. The germline gives CDR1 MNHEY, CDR2 SMNVEV (reference sequence). Trimming removed 8 bases from V and 4 bases from J, with 12 bases in between. The CDR3 sequence: CASLGVGYEQYF. DNA for the CDR3: TGTGCCAGCCTCGGAGTCGGGTACGAGCAGTACTTC.

CDR3 residues: CASSLGLPEKLFF. In DNA, the CDR3 is TGCGCCAGCAGCCTTGGACTGCCTGAAAAACTGTTTTTT. The V call is TRBV5-1, the J call TRBJ1-4; unclear D gene. The CDR3 covers 13 residues. V lost 4 bases and J lost 7, with 11 bases in between. Germline CDR1 reads SGHRS; CDR2 reads YFSETQ. The entire variable domain, with the rest obtained from reference TRBV5-1 and TRBJ1-4, is as follows: KAGVTQTPRYLIKTRGQQVTLSCSPISGHRSVSWYQQTPGQGLQFLFEYFSETQRNKGNFPGRFSGRQFSNSRSEMNVSTLELGDSALYLCASSLGLPEKLFFGSGTQLSVL.

This sequence joins TRBV29-1 and TRBJ2-1, with D perhaps TRBD2 (6 bases). V was trimmed by 6 bases and J by 3 bases, leaving 15 bases between them. Germline V gives CDR1 SQVTM, CDR2 ANQGSEA. CDR3 length: 14 residues. CDR3 loop: CSVPTASDYNEQFF. The CDR3 DNA reads TGCAGCGTCCCCACGGCTAGCGACTACAATGAGCAGTTCTTC.

The chain has TRBV28 and TRBJ1-5; 9 bases are shared with TRBD1. V was clipped by 6 bases and J by 7 bases; unmatched bases: 10. CDR3 size: 15 residues. Germline V gives CDR1 MDHEN, CDR2 SYDVKM. This chain's CDR3 is CASRTTDRGRQPQHF. CDR3 DNA: TGTGCCAGCAGGACAACGGACAGGGGTAGGCAGCCCCAGCATTTT.

Here the CDR3 reads CASSEELTRSYEQYF. The CDR3 nucleotides read TGTGCCAGCAGTGAAGAGCTGACTAGATCTTACGAGCAGTACTTC. The chain links TRBV2 to TRBJ2-7; D may be TRBD2 (6 bases). The V end lost 1 base, the J end lost 4 bases, and 14 bases lay between the germline ends. This CDR3 contains 15 residues. Germline lookup yields CDR1 SNHLY and CDR2 FYNNEI.

This clone turned up a few times. V usage is TRBV11-3 and J usage is TRBJ2-3; 11 bases are shared with TRBD1. Germline V gene data show CDR1 as SGHNT and CDR2 as YENEEA. Unmatched junction bases numbered 5, after V lost 5 bases and J lost 4 bases. The CDR3 contains 15 residues. DNA of the CDR3: TGTGCCAGCAGCCCACAGGACAGGGGGCCAGATACGCAGTATTTT. Translation: CASSPQDRGPDTQYF. The complete variable domain, with remaining parts taken from reference TRBV11-3 and TRBJ2-3, reads EAGVVQSPRYKIIEKKQPVAFWCNPISGHNTLYWYLQNLGQGPELLIRYENEEAVDDSQLPKDRFSAERLKGVDSTLKIQPAELGDSAVYLCASSPQDRGPDTQYFGPGTRLTVL.

J is TRBJ1-2 and V is TRBV9; TRBD1 might be the D (6 bases). This CDR3 spans 14 amino acids. Germline CDR1 reads SGDLS; CDR2 reads YYNGEE. V lost 1 base to trimming and J lost 8 bases, with 15 bases between them. The CDR3 DNA reads as TGTGCCAGCAGCGTAAACCAGGGGATTTCGGGCTACACCTTC. It translates to CASSVNQGISGYTF.

The V and J genes are TRBV19 and TRBJ1-2; 8 bases fit TRBD1. Germline CDR1 reads LNHDA; CDR2 reads SQIVND (reference sequence). The CDR3 is made up of 15 amino acids. J lost 2 bases, V lost 5 bases, and 7 bases had no gene match. The CDR3 loop reads CASSPETGVNYGYTF. CDR3 in DNA: TGTGCCAGTAGTCCGGAGACAGGGGTCAACTATGGCTACACCTTC.

The rearrangement links TRBV6-1 to TRBJ1-5; unclear D gene. The V end lost 5 bases, the J end lost 5 bases, and 16 bases lay between the germline ends. The CDR3 consists of 15 residues. Germline V gene sequence: CDR1 MNHNS, CDR2 SASEGT. For the CDR3, the DNA is TGTGCCAGCAGTCCTCCGGCGGGAGCCTATCAGCCCCAGCATTTT. Translation gives CASSPPAGAYQPQHF.